The rows below give T cell receptor beta chains drawn from one sample of a study of a mutant IDH1 vaccine in newly diagnosed glioma. Their recognized antigens are unknown. Clones were read by immunoSEQ multiplex PCR, and TCRdb kept only the in-frame ones, dropping some. The table records around 26,000 clones, around 84% of them present only once. The sample consisted of PBMCs, taken from a glioma patient whose treatment included an IDH1 peptide vaccine. The receptors originated from a woman younger than 45 with glioma. Both conserved end residues are part of each CDR3. The order of the fields is J gene, clone size, V gene, CDR3 length, D gene, CDR3 DNA, CDR3 protein. D genes are given only for firm matches. Expanded clones are given a class, and other clones once, few, many or no size at all.

j_call: TRBJ1-6
clone_size: -
v_call: TRBV2
cdr3_length: 15
d_call: TRBD1
cdr3_nt: TGTGCCAGCAGATCTGGGACAGGCAATAATTCACCCCTCCACTTT
cdr3_aa: CASRSGTGNNSPLHF

j_call: TRBJ1-6
clone_size: -
v_call: TRBV4-1
cdr3_length: 17
d_call: -
cdr3_nt: TGCGCCAGCAGCCAAGATAGGTCAGGGCGGTATAATTCACCCCTCCACTTT
cdr3_aa: CASSQDRSGRYNSPLHF

j_call: TRBJ2-2
clone_size: -
v_call: TRBV9
cdr3_length: 17
d_call: -
cdr3_nt: TGTGCCAGCAGCGTAGCGGCAGGGGGAGGCGACACCGGGGAGCTGTTTTTT
cdr3_aa: CASSVAAGGGDTGELFF

j_call: TRBJ1-2
clone_size: -
v_call: TRBV7-9
cdr3_length: 14
d_call: -
cdr3_nt: TGTGCCAGCAGCTTAGTGGCAGGGCCCTATGGCTACACCTTC
cdr3_aa: CASSLVAGPYGYTF

j_call: TRBJ1-2
clone_size: -
v_call: TRBV18
cdr3_length: 15
d_call: TRBD1
cdr3_nt: TGTGCCAGCTCACCGTGGACAGGGGGCGAATATGGCTACACCTTC
cdr3_aa: CASSPWTGGEYGYTF

j_call: TRBJ2-3
clone_size: once
v_call: TRBV11-3
cdr3_length: 14
d_call: TRBD2
cdr3_nt: TGTGCCAGCAGCTTAGCCGGGGGGGGAGATACGCAGTATTTT
cdr3_aa: CASSLAGGGDTQYF

j_call: TRBJ1-1
clone_size: -
v_call: TRBV9
cdr3_length: 14
d_call: -
cdr3_nt: TGTGCCAGCAGCGTAGCCCCAGGGAGGACTGAAGCTTTCTTT
cdr3_aa: CASSVAPGRTEAFF

j_call: TRBJ2-2
clone_size: -
v_call: TRBV4-3
cdr3_length: 15
d_call: -
cdr3_nt: TGCGCCAGCAGCCAAGTTACAGGCCTCACCGGGGAGCTGTTTTTT
cdr3_aa: CASSQVTGLTGELFF

j_call: TRBJ2-1
clone_size: -
v_call: TRBV5-4
cdr3_length: 18
d_call: TRBD2
cdr3_nt: TGTGCCAGCAGCCCTATACTCCCCGGGCGGGGGGCCCCTAGGGAGCAGTTCTTC
cdr3_aa: CASSPILPGRGAPREQFF

j_call: TRBJ1-6
clone_size: -
v_call: TRBV5-1
cdr3_length: 14
d_call: -
cdr3_nt: TGCGCCAGCAGCTCGGACCGGGAGAATTCACCCCTCCACTTT
cdr3_aa: CASSSDRENSPLHF

j_call: TRBJ2-5
clone_size: -
v_call: TRBV7-9
cdr3_length: 14
d_call: -
cdr3_nt: TGTGCCAGCAGTTCACGGACAGCCGCAGAGACCCAGTACTTC
cdr3_aa: CASSSRTAAETQYF

j_call: TRBJ2-1
clone_size: once
v_call: TRBV7-3
cdr3_length: 15
d_call: TRBD2
cdr3_nt: TGTGCCAGCAGCACGACTAGCGGGGAGTACAATGAGCAGTTCTTC
cdr3_aa: CASSTTSGEYNEQFF

j_call: TRBJ1-1
clone_size: -
v_call: TRBV27
cdr3_length: 14
d_call: -
cdr3_nt: TGTGCCAGCAGTTTAGGCCGGGTCGCCACTGAAGCTTTCTTT
cdr3_aa: CASSLGRVATEAFF

j_call: TRBJ1-1
clone_size: -
v_call: TRBV1
cdr3_length: 16
d_call: -
cdr3_nt: TGCACCAGCAGCCACGCTGACACGTATTTGAACACTGAAGCTTTCTTT
cdr3_aa: CTSSHADTYLNTEAFF

j_call: TRBJ2-7
clone_size: -
v_call: TRBV7-2
cdr3_length: 16
d_call: -
cdr3_nt: TGTGCCAGCAGCTCCGTAGGGGCGAGTCGCTCCTACGAGCAGTACTTC
cdr3_aa: CASSSVGASRSYEQYF

j_call: TRBJ2-3
clone_size: -
v_call: TRBV29-1
cdr3_length: 15
d_call: -
cdr3_nt: TGCAGCGCCAGGGGGGGCAGGGGCGATGCGGATACGCAGTATTTT
cdr3_aa: CSARGGRGDADTQYF

j_call: TRBJ2-7
clone_size: once
v_call: TRBV19
cdr3_length: 14
d_call: -
cdr3_nt: TGTGCCAGTAGTACGGGGGGCATTGCATACGAGCAGTACTTC
cdr3_aa: CASSTGGIAYEQYF

j_call: TRBJ2-5
clone_size: -
v_call: TRBV6-5
cdr3_length: 13
d_call: TRBD1
cdr3_nt: TGTGCCTCCAGGGGGTGGTACCAAGAGACCCAGTACTTC
cdr3_aa: CASRGWYQETQYF

j_call: TRBJ2-3
clone_size: -
v_call: TRBV29-1
cdr3_length: 14
d_call: TRBD2
cdr3_nt: TGCAGCTACTCAGGGCTAGCGGAAGCAGATACGCAGTATTTT
cdr3_aa: CSYSGLAEADTQYF

j_call: TRBJ2-3
clone_size: -
v_call: TRBV9
cdr3_length: 17
d_call: -
cdr3_nt: TGTGCCAGCAGCCCCCGGACGAGCTCAGGACGCACAGATACGCAGTATTTT
cdr3_aa: CASSPRTSSGRTDTQYF

j_call: TRBJ2-5
clone_size: -
v_call: TRBV6-6
cdr3_length: 15
d_call: -
cdr3_nt: TGTGCCAGCAGTTGGGGGGACCCCCACCAAGAGACCCAGTACTTC
cdr3_aa: CASSWGDPHQETQYF

j_call: TRBJ2-7
clone_size: -
v_call: TRBV5-6
cdr3_length: 13
d_call: -
cdr3_nt: TGTGCCAGCAGCTTTGGGCAGAACTACGAGCAGTACTTC
cdr3_aa: CASSFGQNYEQYF

j_call: TRBJ2-7
clone_size: few
v_call: TRBV6-5
cdr3_length: 12
d_call: -
cdr3_nt: TGTGCCAGCAGCCCCGCCGGGTACGAGCAGTACTTC
cdr3_aa: CASSPAGYEQYF

j_call: TRBJ1-2
clone_size: -
v_call: TRBV4-3
cdr3_length: 16
d_call: -
cdr3_nt: TGCGCCAGCAGCCAGGGACCAGTGGGTCTTAACTATGGCTACACCTTC
cdr3_aa: CASSQGPVGLNYGYTF

j_call: TRBJ1-4
clone_size: -
v_call: TRBV4-2
cdr3_length: 14
d_call: -
cdr3_nt: TGTGCCAGCAGCCCCAAGGGGAGTTCTGAAAAACTGTTTTTT
cdr3_aa: CASSPKGSSEKLFF

j_call: TRBJ2-2
clone_size: -
v_call: TRBV5-6
cdr3_length: 17
d_call: TRBD1
cdr3_nt: TGTGCCAGCAGCCGACGGCCCGGGACAGCGAACACCGGGGAGCTGTTTTTT
cdr3_aa: CASSRRPGTANTGELFF

j_call: TRBJ2-6
clone_size: -
v_call: TRBV6-5
cdr3_length: 15
d_call: -
cdr3_nt: TGTGCCAGCAGTTACCAGAGCTCTGGGGCCAACGTCCTGACTTTC
cdr3_aa: CASSYQSSGANVLTF

j_call: TRBJ2-7
clone_size: -
v_call: TRBV4-3
cdr3_length: 14
d_call: -
cdr3_nt: TGCGCCAGCAGCCAAGAAGCGGGCACCTACGAGCAGTACTTC
cdr3_aa: CASSQEAGTYEQYF